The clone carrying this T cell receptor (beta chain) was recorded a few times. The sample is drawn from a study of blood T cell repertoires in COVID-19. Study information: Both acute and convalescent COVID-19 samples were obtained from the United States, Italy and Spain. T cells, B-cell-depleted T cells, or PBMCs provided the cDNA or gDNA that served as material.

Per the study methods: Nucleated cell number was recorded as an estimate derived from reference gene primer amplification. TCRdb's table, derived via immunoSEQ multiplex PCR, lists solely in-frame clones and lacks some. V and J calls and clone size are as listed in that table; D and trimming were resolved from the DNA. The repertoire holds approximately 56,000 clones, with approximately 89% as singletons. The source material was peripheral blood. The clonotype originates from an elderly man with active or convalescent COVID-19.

The CDR3 DNA sequence: TGCAGCGTTGAGGAGCAGGGTGTCGAGCAGTACTTC. Its translation: CSVEEQGVEQYF. This chain joins TRBV29-1 and TRBJ2-7; a weak D match, TRBD1 (5 bases). V was shortened by 3 bases and J by 6 bases, with 12 bases between the two germline ends. This CDR3 comprises 12 residues. CDR1 and CDR2 (germline): SQVTM, ANQGSEA.